These T cell receptor beta chains were read from a single sample in a study of PD-L1 blockade in urothelial cancer. Here immunoSEQ multiplex PCR was the method, and the copy in TCRdb shows in-frame clones only, minus some. The data hold roughly 100,000 clones, with around four fifths observed a single time. Sequencing used PBMCs, obtained around atezolizumab (anti-PD-L1) treatment. The receptors were gathered from a man between 65 and 85 years old with urothelial cancer. Each CDR3 is given with its conserved first and last residue.

J,length,V,CDR3
TRBJ2-5,15,TRBV5-4,CASRPGLAGVETQYF
TRBJ1-5,18,TRBV5-3,CARSLVGGRGAINQPQHF
TRBJ1-2,15,TRBV4-2,CASSQETGTNYGYTF
TRBJ2-5,12,TRBV7-9,CASSYIQETQYF
TRBJ1-2,16,TRBV4-2,CASSQVSDRGRFGYTF
TRBJ2-1,15,TRBV15,CATSLRQSSYNEQFF
TRBJ1-2,16,TRBV5-4,CASSLDRGRILGGYTF
TRBJ1-1,16,TRBV5-8,CASRIFRQGWNTEAFF
TRBJ2-1,15,TRBV7-7,CASSYGTSGDNEQFF
TRBJ2-7,17,TRBV5-4,CASSPGLAGGSSYEQYF
TRBJ2-7,15,TRBV6-6,CASTHNPGQGGEQYF
TRBJ1-1,15,TRBV10-3,CAISSPGTGNTEAFF
TRBJ2-1,19,TRBV7-8,CASSLESMGLATLFWWQFF
TRBJ1-4,14,TRBV19,CASRTGTANEKLFF
TRBJ2-2,16,TRBV9,CASSAPGQGAAGELFF
TRBJ2-1,16,TRBV27,CASSLSPSGSYNEQFF
TRBJ1-4,17,TRBV4-2,CASSHRVKGTTNEKLFF
TRBJ2-1,15,TRBV5-1,CASSTTSGGRDEQFF
TRBJ2-1,18,TRBV4-2,CASSQAPPGRGGYNEQFF
TRBJ1-2,15,TRBV5-4,CASSLTGTGGYGYTF
TRBJ2-7,14,TRBV5-1,CASSPQTSGREQYF
TRBJ2-1,15,TRBV29-1,CSVEGTSGGLNEQFF
TRBJ2-1,15,TRBV5-4,CASSLFSGGLNEQFF
TRBJ1-1,16,TRBV28,CASSFPRGAAGLEAFF
TRBJ1-2,13,TRBV2,CASAGGPNYGYTF
TRBJ2-7,13,TRBV6-1,CASQGVGSGEQYF
TRBJ2-1,14,TRBV12-5,CASGSTQVPHEQFF
TRBJ2-3,16,TRBV2,CASSTNRGLSTDTQYF
TRBJ2-7,12,TRBV5-8,CASSLQGYEQYF
TRBJ2-3,12,TRBV6-1,CASSAAGGFTSF
TRBJ1-6,18,TRBV5-1,CASSLAGGGGSENSPLHF
TRBJ2-7,15,TRBV19,CASSIGASGEEEQYF
TRBJ1-1,14,TRBV6-5,CASSRAGGGTEAFF
TRBJ2-7,12,TRBV10-3,CANGQGNYEQYF
TRBJ2-1,17,TRBV14,CASSQGHSGGGPNEQFF
TRBJ2-2,14,TRBV19,CASSSGRASGELFF
TRBJ2-2,14,TRBV2,CASSEALSPGELFF
TRBJ2-3,15,TRBV5-4,CASSLADFDTDTQYF
TRBJ2-5,15,TRBV19,CASSIWDMSEETQYF